This T cell receptor (beta chain) was sequenced for a study of cytomegalovirus exposure and HLA in healthy donors. Researchers ran the PCR with 60 Vbeta and 13 Jbeta primers. The repertoire was sequenced with immunoSEQ multiplex PCR; TCRdb's copy has only in-frame clones and lacks some. The data contain approximately 110,000 clones, about 80% of them singletons. V gave up 5 bases and J gave up 6 bases; unmatched junction bases: 13. This CDR3 has 16 residues. Germline CDR1 is LNHDA and CDR2 is SQIVND (reference sequence). The TCR originated in a woman aged 40 to 50 in good health and CMV-seronegative. The material sequenced was PBMCs. V and J are TRBV19 and TRBJ2-7, with 10 nucleotides matching TRBD1. The DNA for the CDR3 is TGTGCCAGTAGTCTCCGAAGGGACAGGGGAAAGAGCGAGCAGTACTTC. It is translated as CASSLRRDRGKSEQYF.